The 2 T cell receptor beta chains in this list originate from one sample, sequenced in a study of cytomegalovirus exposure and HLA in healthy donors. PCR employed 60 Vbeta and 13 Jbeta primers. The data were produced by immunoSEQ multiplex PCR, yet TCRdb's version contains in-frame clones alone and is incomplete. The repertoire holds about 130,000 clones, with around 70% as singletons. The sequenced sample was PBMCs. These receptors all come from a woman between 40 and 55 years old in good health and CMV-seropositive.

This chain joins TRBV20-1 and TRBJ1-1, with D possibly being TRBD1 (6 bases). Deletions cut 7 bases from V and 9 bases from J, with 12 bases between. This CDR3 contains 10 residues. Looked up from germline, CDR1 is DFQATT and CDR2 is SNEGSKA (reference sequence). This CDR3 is CSVPDRKAFF. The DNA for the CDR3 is TGCAGTGTTCCGGACAGAAAAGCTTTCTTT.

This chain's CDR3 is CASSMVASGGAYNEQFF. CDR3 coding DNA: TGTGCCAGTAGTATGGTGGCTAGCGGGGGGGCCTACAATGAGCAGTTCTTC. V gene TRBV19 combines with J gene TRBJ2-1, with 12 bases identical to TRBD2. In germline, CDR1 is LNHDA, CDR2 SQIVND (reference sequence). The CDR3 length is 17 residues. The V gene end was trimmed by 3 bases and the J gene end by 2 bases; junction bases not matched to a gene: 5.